These T cell receptor beta chains were read from a single sample in a study of T cell repertoires in cytomegalovirus infection. In TCRdb, the reads were re-called with MiXCR into one record per CDR3 protein. The profile shows about 680,000 distinct CDR3 sequences, approximately 24% of them singletons. The sequenced sample was CD8+ T cells from PBMCs. The origin of the receptors is a human donor in good health (CMV status not recorded). Some clones in this sample may be carry-over from other donors' samples. The CDR3 runs from the conserved cysteine through the conserved F or W. A D gene is named only where the DNA matches it firmly. Clone size appears in some rows only: once, few, many, or a class for an expanded clone.

CDR3nt,CDR3aa,j_gene,abundance,v_gene,d_gene,len
TGTGCCAGCTCACCAAGGGGGGACGGATATGGCTACACCTTC,CASSPRGDGYGYTF,TRBJ1-2,few,TRBV18,-,14
TGTGCCAGCAGCTCACTAGTGGGGGGGCCGCCAGATACGCAGTATTTT,CASSSLVGGPPDTQYF,TRBJ2-3,-,TRBV7-2,-,16
TGTGCCAGCAGCTTTCCAGGGCTCAATCAGCCCCAGCATTTT,CASSFPGLNQPQHF,TRBJ1-5,-,TRBV5-4,-,14
TGTGCCAGCGCCCTGACAGGGTCTTCTGGGGCCAACGTCCTGACTTTC,CASALTGSSGANVLTF,TRBJ2-6,many,TRBV28,TRBD1,16
TGTGCCAGCAGCCAACCCCGCCCTGCAGGGAGGGAGTATGGCTACACCTTC,CASSQPRPAGREYGYTF,TRBJ1-2,-,TRBV14,-,17
TGCGCCAGCAGCGGTGGGATCGGGGGGCCAGCGGATACGCAGTATTTT,CASSGGIGGPADTQYF,TRBJ2-3,-,TRBV5-1,-,16
TGTGCCAGCAGCCCCCCGGTAGACCAAGAGACCCAGTACTTC,CASSPPVDQETQYF,TRBJ2-5,-,TRBV9,-,14
TGTGCCAGCAGCACCCCTTCAACTCAGGAACTCGGGGAGCTGTTTTTT,CASSTPSTQELGELFF,TRBJ2-2,-,TRBV7-2,-,16
TGTGTCAGCAGCTTGAGTGGGACCAACACTGAAGCTTTCTTT,CVSSLSGTNTEAFF,TRBJ1-1,-,TRBV5-6,-,14
TGTGCCAGCAGCTGGGGGTACAGGGGAAGCTTTAGGAATGAGCAGTTCTTC,CASSWGYRGSFRNEQFF,TRBJ2-1,-,TRBV7-2,TRBD1,17
TGTGCCAGCAGCTATAGCCCACGACAGAGTTCCAATGAGCAGTTCTTC,CASSYSPRQSSNEQFF,TRBJ2-1,-,TRBV7-9,-,16
TGCAGCGTTGATCCGGGACACGGGAGCACAGATACGCAGTATTTT,CSVDPGHGSTDTQYF,TRBJ2-3,few,TRBV29-1,-,15
TGTGCCAGCAGCTGGGGACAGTTAACTGAAGCTTTCTTT,CASSWGQLTEAFF,TRBJ1-1,few,TRBV7-2,TRBD1,13
TGTGCCATCAGTGAGTCCGGCAGGGGCTTCTTCTATGGCTACACCTTC,CAISESGRGFFYGYTF,TRBJ1-2,many,TRBV10-3,-,16
TGTGCCCTTTTTTTCTTTGCGGCTAACTATGGCTACACCTTC,CALFFFAANYGYTF,TRBJ1-2,many,TRBV7-9,-,14
TGTGCCAGCGCCTGGGGACCCAGGAACACTGAAGCTTTCTTT,CASAWGPRNTEAFF,TRBJ1-1,few,TRBV7-9,-,14
TGTGCCAGCAAAGAGCGGGGAACCCAAGAGACCCAGTACTTC,CASKERGTQETQYF,TRBJ2-5,-,TRBV6-2/TRBV6-3,TRBD2,14
TGTGCCAGCAGTTACTCAGTAGCGGGTAACTACAATGAGCAGTTCTTC,CASSYSVAGNYNEQFF,TRBJ2-1,many,TRBV6-5,TRBD2,16
TGTGCCAGCCGATTGTACCAGGGAAGGACAGATACGCAGTATTTT,CASRLYQGRTDTQYF,TRBJ2-3,few,TRBV28,-,15
TGTGCCAGCAGTGGAGGAGGAGGCTTCGTCTACGAGCAGTACTTC,CASSGGGGFVYEQYF,TRBJ2-7,-,TRBV12-3/TRBV12-4,-,15
TGCAGTGCCCAGGGCCCTTTGTCCGGTAATGAGCAGTTCTTC,CSAQGPLSGNEQFF,TRBJ2-1,few,TRBV20-1,-,14
TGTGCCAGCAGGGAGGGGGAGACCCAGTACTTC,CASREGETQYF,TRBJ2-5,many,TRBV28,-,11
TGTGCCAGCAGCCCCCGACAGGGGTTAACTGAAGCTTTCTTT,CASSPRQGLTEAFF,TRBJ1-1,many,TRBV7-6,TRBD1,14
TGTGCCATCAGTGAGTCTGAAAGCAATCAGCCCCAGCATTTT,CAISESESNQPQHF,TRBJ1-5,-,TRBV10-3,-,14
TGTGCCAGCAGTTATCTTCCATTAGTTGAGCAGTTCTTC,CASSYLPLVEQFF,TRBJ2-1,few,TRBV12-3/TRBV12-4,-,13
TGTGCCAGCAGTAACCGGGACACTCAAGAGACCCAGTACTTC,CASSNRDTQETQYF,TRBJ2-5,few,TRBV6-2/TRBV6-3,-,14
TGTGCCAGCCGATCCTCGGGGGCGGCTAATGAAAAACTGTTTTTT,CASRSSGAANEKLFF,TRBJ1-4,-,TRBV12-3/TRBV12-4,-,15
TGCAGTGCTAGAACAGGGATAATCTATAATTCACCCCTCCACTTT,CSARTGIIYNSPLHF,TRBJ1-6,-,TRBV20-1,-,15